Shown below are 26 T cell receptor beta chains from a single sample sequenced in a study of T cell responses to AZD1222 COVID-19 vaccine. TCRdb keeps only in-frame clones here, not all; method: immunoSEQ multiplex PCR. The table has about 130,000 clones, 85% to 95% seen once. Source: peripheral blood, taken on day 0 of AZD1222 vaccination. These receptor sequences come from an adult in good health.

The chain joins TRBV28 to TRBJ1-1; possibly TRBD1 for D (5 bases). The CDR3 totals 12 residues. Germline values: CDR1 MDHEN, CDR2 SYDVKM. V lost 7 bases to trimming and J lost 10 bases, with 16 bases between them. CDR3 DNA: TGTGCCAGCATGGTTAGAGGGGACGGAGCTTTCTTT. Protein: CASMVRGDGAFF.

This clone came up once. The chain combines TRBV15 with TRBJ2-7, with 11 positions matching TRBD2. This CDR3 spans 16 amino acids. V lost 0 bases, J lost 4 bases, and 5 bases stayed unmatched. Germline V gene sequence: CDR1 LNHNV, CDR2 YYDKDF (reference sequence). The CDR3 protein is CATSRDLSGRAYEQYF. The CDR3 DNA reads as TGTGCCACCAGCAGAGATCTTAGCGGGAGGGCGTACGAGCAGTACTTC.

In DNA form, the CDR3 reads TGTGCTAGTGGTCCAGGACAGGATGACACTGAAGCTTTCTTT. Its translation is CASGPGQDDTEAFF. The chain joins TRBV12-5 to TRBJ1-1; 7 bases agree with TRBD1. V was clipped by 5 bases and J by 3 bases; unmatched bases: 6. The CDR3 contains 14 residues. The V gene's germline CDR1 is LGHNT and CDR2 FRNRAP.

In this sample, this clone turned up a few times. CDR3 DNA: TGTGCCAGTAGTATAGGCGCGAGCTCCTACAATGAGCAGTTCTTC. It yields the protein CASSIGASSYNEQFF. The chain recombines TRBV19 with TRBJ2-1; D call uncertain. V lost 1 base and J lost 0, with 7 bases in between. Germline CDR1 is LNHDA and CDR2 is SQIVND (reference sequence). The CDR3 sequence is 15 residues long.

The genes are TRBV7-9 and TRBJ2-3; no firm D call. V dropped 3 bases and J dropped 0 bases, with 10 bases sitting between them. The CDR3 runs 15 residues. Germline assignment: CDR1 SEHNR and CDR2 FQNEAQ (reference sequence). The CDR3 here is CASSFGVTSTDTQYF. The CDR3 DNA reads as TGTGCCAGCAGCTTCGGCGTAACTAGCACAGATACGCAGTATTTT.

This clone has just one count. The rearrangement uses TRBV27 and TRBJ2-7; maybe TRBD1 (5 bases). With 3 bases removed from V and 0 bases from J, the gap between germline ends came to 9 bases. There are 14 residues in the CDR3. Germline V lookup: CDR1 MNHEY, CDR2 SMNVEV (reference sequence). DNA of the CDR3: TGTGCCAGCAGTTTGGCAGGGATCTCCTACGAGCAGTACTTC. Translating gives CASSLAGISYEQYF.

This sequence joins TRBV5-1 and TRBJ2-7, with D maybe TRBD2 (6 bases). The CDR3 extends over 14 amino acids. The germline V and J ends were trimmed by 3 bases and 2 bases, with 12 bases remaining between them. From germline, CDR1 is SGHRS and CDR2 YFSETQ. The DNA for the CDR3 is TGCGCCAGCAGCTGGGGGGACCGTGCCTACGAGCAGTACTTC. Encoded protein: CASSWGDRAYEQYF.

V gene TRBV3-1 (or the pseudogene TRBV3-2) combines with J gene TRBJ2-5, with D unresolved. CDR1 and CDR2 (germline): LGHDT, YNNKEL (reference sequence). CDR3 size: 12 residues. V lost 1 base to trimming and J lost 1 base, with 1 base between them. Here the CDR3 reads CASSQVQETQYF. For the CDR3, the DNA is TGTGCCAGCAGCCAAGTCCAAGAGACCCAGTACTTC.

In its sample, this clone was seen a few times. V and J are TRBV3-1 (or the pseudogene TRBV3-2) and TRBJ1-3; D is uncertain. The V and J ends lost 1 base and 3 bases respectively, with 7 bases between them. CDR3 length: 14 amino acids. CDR1 is LGHDT, CDR2 YNNKEL, per germline (reference sequence). As DNA, the CDR3 is TGTGCCAGCAGCCAAGTGGATCTTGGAAACACCATATATTTT. This translates into CASSQVDLGNTIYF.

The chain uses TRBV30 and TRBJ1-1; no definite D call. The V end was cut by 3 bases, the J end by 4 bases, with 12 bases between. From germline, CDR1 is GTSNPN and CDR2 SVGIG (reference sequence). The CDR3 length is 13 residues. This CDR3 is CAWSANRGTEAFF. In DNA form, the CDR3 reads TGTGCCTGGAGCGCCAACCGGGGCACTGAAGCTTTCTTT.

The chain employs TRBV5-1 and TRBJ1-3; D is ambiguous. Deletions cut 0 bases from V and 0 bases from J, with 10 bases between. The CDR3 extends over 16 amino acids. CDR1 SGHRS and CDR2 YFSETQ come from the germline V gene. Here the CDR3 reads CASSLGTLGSGNTIYF. The CDR3 DNA reads as TGCGCCAGCAGCTTGGGCACTTTGGGCTCTGGAAACACCATATATTTT.

This sequence joins TRBV9 and TRBJ1-4; tentatively, D is TRBD1 (5 bases). From germline, CDR1 is SGDLS and CDR2 YYNGEE. This CDR3 comprises 15 residues. Trimming pared 4 bases from V and 5 bases from J, leaving 15 bases between. In DNA, the CDR3 is TGTGCCAGCAGCACCTCCGGGACGGTAAATGAAAAACTGTTTTTT. Encoded protein: CASSTSGTVNEKLFF.

The V call is TRBV12-5, the J call TRBJ1-5; D might be TRBD1 (6 bases). V was clipped by 5 bases and J by 3 bases, with 11 bases between them. CDR1 and CDR2 from the germline V gene are LGHNT and FRNRAP. There are 14 residues in the CDR3. The CDR3 region is CASGTGPTNQPQHF. In nucleotides, the CDR3 is TGTGCTAGTGGTACAGGGCCTACCAATCAGCCCCAGCATTTT.

With regard to this clone: Without the conserved terminal phenylalanine or tryptophan, this CDR3 likely stems from a read error. The limits of the CDR3 on the DNA are not certain, so only TCRdb's listed CDR3 is given. The chain links TRBV24-1 to TRBJ1-2. Per germline, CDR1 KGHDR and CDR2 SFDVKD. The CDR3 extends over 12 residues, inclusive of both ends. CDR3 amino acids: CATRRDSQEARL.

The chain employs TRBV3-1 (or the pseudogene TRBV3-2) and TRBJ2-2, with 8 positions matching TRBD2. CDR1 is LGHDT, CDR2 YNNKEL, per germline (reference sequence). V was clipped by 2 bases and J by 5 bases; unmatched bases: 4. The CDR3 length is 15 residues. CDR3 residues: CASSQFSGRTGELFF. The CDR3 nucleotides read TGTGCCAGCAGCCAATTCAGCGGGAGAACCGGGGAGCTGTTTTTT.

The CDR3: CASSYAGNDGYTF. Here the CDR3 DNA reads TGTGCCAGCAGTTACGCAGGGAACGATGGCTACACCTTC. The V gene is TRBV6-6, the J gene TRBJ1-2; a possible D gene is TRBD1 (5 bases). Per germline, CDR1 MNHNY and CDR2 SVGAGI (reference sequence). Trimming left V 2 bases short and J 6 bases short, with 10 bases between. This CDR3 spans 13 amino acids.

This clone was found a few times. The chain employs TRBV7-3 and TRBJ2-1; possibly TRBD2 for D (6 bases). The CDR3 is made up of 15 amino acids. Germline lookup yields CDR1 SGHTA and CDR2 FQGTGA. V was pared by 5 bases and J by 4 bases, with 15 bases between. The CDR3, as DNA: TGTGCCAGCAGCCTTGGGGGGAGCGTGTACAATGAGCAGTTCTTC. Its translation is CASSLGGSVYNEQFF.

The chain is built from TRBV27 and TRBJ2-1; 14 bases align to TRBD2. V was pared by 6 bases and J by 7 bases, with 5 bases of the junction left unmatched. The CDR3 is made up of 15 amino acids. The germline V gene encodes CDR1 MNHEY and CDR2 SMNVEV (reference sequence). The CDR3 region is CASRTSGRAVNEQFF. The CDR3, as DNA: TGTGCCAGCAGGACTAGCGGGAGGGCGGTAAATGAGCAGTTCTTC.

The genes are TRBV29-1 and TRBJ1-1, with 7 bases aligning to TRBD1. V was pared by 5 bases and J by 3 bases, with 6 bases of the junction left unmatched. The germline V gene encodes CDR1 SQVTM and CDR2 ANQGSEA. The CDR3 has 13 amino acids. For the CDR3, the DNA is TGCAGCGTTTCACAGGGGCTGGACACTGAAGCTTTCTTT. Protein sequence: CSVSQGLDTEAFF.

The chain recombines TRBV18 with TRBJ2-7; D is possibly TRBD2 (6 bases). CDR3 length: 13 residues. Between the trimmed V and J ends, which lost 6 bases and 2 bases, there was a span of 11 bases. Per the germline V gene, CDR1 is KGHSH and CDR2 is LQKENI. This chain's CDR3 is CASSRDSTYEQYF. The CDR3 DNA is TGTGCCAGCTCCCGGGACTCCACCTACGAGCAGTACTTC.

The chain has TRBV5-1 and TRBJ2-5; TRBD1 matches at 7 bases. The CDR3 consists of 16 residues. Losses at the gene ends were 0 bases for V and 2 bases for J; bases not matched to a gene: 7. Per the germline V gene, CDR1 is SGHRS and CDR2 is YFSETQ. CDR3 DNA: TGCGCCAGCAGCTTGGGTTTGGGACAGAGACAAGAGACCCAGTACTTC. It codes for CASSLGLGQRQETQYF.

The chain links TRBV7-9 to TRBJ2-3, with TRBD2 identical over 14 bases. Germline V CDR1 and CDR2: SEHNR, FQNEAQ (reference sequence). V shed 5 bases and J 1 base; nucleotides not matched to a gene: 5. This CDR3 comprises 17 residues. In nucleotides, the CDR3 is TGTGCCAGCAGCCCAGAGGGACTAGCGGGGGGCACAGATACGCAGTATTTT. Protein sequence: CASSPEGLAGGTDTQYF.

In DNA form, the CDR3 reads TGTGCCAGCAGCCAATTGAGGCAAGGCACTGAAGCTTTCTTT. It yields the protein CASSQLRQGTEAFF. The chain uses TRBV16 and TRBJ1-1; no definite D call. CDR3 length: 14 residues. V lost 1 base and J lost 4, with 10 bases in between. Germline values: CDR1 KGHSY, CDR2 FQNENV.

The chain links TRBV19 to TRBJ2-1, with D possibly being TRBD1 (6 bases). Germline values: CDR1 LNHDA, CDR2 SQIVND (reference sequence). The V gene lost 5 bases and the J gene lost 8 bases, with 13 bases spanning the gap. CDR3 length: 13 residues. As DNA, the CDR3 is TGTGCCAGTAGTCGAGCAGGGGTGTATGAGCAGTTCTTC. Its translation: CASSRAGVYEQFF.

The genes are TRBV27 and TRBJ1-1; the D is unclear. Looked up from germline, CDR1 is MNHEY and CDR2 is SMNVEV (reference sequence). The CDR3 runs 14 residues. V lost 2 bases, J lost 1 base, and 8 bases lay in between. CDR3 sequence (DNA): TGTGCCAGCAGTTTAACAGAAGGGAACACTGAAGCTTTCTTT. Encoded protein: CASSLTEGNTEAFF.

V is TRBV7-8 and J is TRBJ2-5; D is undetermined. The V end lost 5 bases, the J end lost 2 bases, and 12 bases lay between the germline ends. The CDR3 has 14 amino acids. Germline V lookup: CDR1 SGHVS, CDR2 FQNEAQ. CDR3 residues: CASSRTTDQETQYF. The CDR3 coding sequence is TGTGCCAGCAGCCGAACGACGGATCAAGAGACCCAGTACTTC.